Below are 10 T cell receptor beta chains sequenced from a single sample in a study of T cell responses to AZD1222 COVID-19 vaccine. The assay was immunoSEQ multiplex PCR, and TCRdb's table has in-frame clones only and misses some. Among over 110,000 clones listed, roughly 92% were seen once. Sample: peripheral blood, taken on day 0 of AZD1222 vaccination. The receptors stem from an adult in good health.

The rearrangement uses TRBV15 and TRBJ2-4; unclear D gene. The V end lost 1 base, the J end lost 0 bases, and 13 bases lay between the germline ends. This CDR3 has 17 residues. CDR1 is LNHNV, CDR2 YYDKDF, per germline (reference sequence). The CDR3 spells CATSRGSEPLAKNIQYF. The CDR3 DNA reads as TGTGCCACCAGCAGAGGGAGCGAACCTTTAGCCAAAAACATTCAGTACTTC.

This clone has a single count. The rearrangement links TRBV27 to TRBJ1-2; 7 bases fit TRBD1. From germline, CDR1 is MNHEY and CDR2 SMNVEV (reference sequence). The trim removed 3 bases at V and 3 bases at J, leaving 7 bases unmatched. The CDR3 is made up of 15 amino acids. Written as DNA, the CDR3 is TGTGCCAGCAGTTTTATCCGGGGACAGCACTATGGCTACACCTTC. It translates to CASSFIRGQHYGYTF.

This rearrangement joins TRBV21-1 to TRBJ1-3; TRBD1, the table's D call, lacks a check against the DNA. TRBV21-1 is listed as a pseudogene. The CDR3 spans 17 residues. The CDR3 nucleotides read TGTGCCAGCAGCACGGGACAGGGAAAGTGCACTGGAAACACCATATATTTT. It is translated as CASSTGQGKCTGNTIYF.

The chain is built from TRBV5-4 and TRBJ1-1; D gene uncertain. V lost 4 bases and J lost 0, with 13 bases in between. The length of the CDR3 is 15 residues. Germline CDR1 SGHNT, CDR2 YYREEE (reference sequence). DNA for the CDR3: TGTGCCAGCAGCGACGCACGGGGAATGAACACTGAAGCTTTCTTT. Translated, it gives CASSDARGMNTEAFF.

The rearrangement uses TRBV27 and TRBJ1-4; 7 nucleotides align to TRBD1. Germline values: CDR1 MNHEY, CDR2 SMNVEV (reference sequence). The CDR3 has 17 amino acids. V shed 2 bases, J shed 7 bases, and the junction held 13 bases outside the gene matches. The CDR3 bases are TGTGCCAGCAGTTTACTCCCAGGGGGGGCGCGCGGTGAAAAACTGTTTTTT. Translation: CASSLLPGGARGEKLFF.

This clone has only one observation. The gene calls are TRBV12-5 and TRBJ1-2, with D perhaps matching TRBD1 (5 bases). Germline V gene lookup returns CDR1 LGHNT and CDR2 FRNRAP. The CDR3 spans 15 residues. V shed 1 base and J shed 8 bases, with 17 bases lying between them. CDR3 protein: CASGLAWGGLQGYTF. The CDR3 nucleotides are TGTGCTAGTGGTTTGGCCTGGGGGGGGTTGCAGGGCTACACCTTC.

This clone appeared once. J is TRBJ2-7 and V is TRBV4-1; weak D call: TRBD1 (6 bases). Germline loops: CDR1 MGHRA, CDR2 YSYEKL. The CDR3 totals 15 residues. V lost 4 bases, J lost 0 bases, and 13 bases lay in between. The CDR3 DNA reads TGCGCCAGCAGCCGGCAACAGGGATACTCCTACGAGCAGTACTTC. Translation: CASSRQQGYSYEQYF.

The genes are TRBV10-3 and TRBJ1-2; D uncertain. Trimming pared 8 bases from V and 3 bases from J, leaving 16 bases between. The germline gives CDR1 ENHRY, CDR2 SYGVKD. The CDR3 contains 14 residues. CDR3 coding DNA: TGTGCCATCGGTGGGTATGCCGGAGACTATGGCTACACCTTC. Translation: CAIGGYAGDYGYTF.

The rearrangement links TRBV7-8 to TRBJ1-3; weak D call: TRBD1 (5 bases). This CDR3 is built from 14 residues. The germline CDR1 and CDR2 sequences are SGHVS and FQNEAQ. The V and J ends lost 6 bases and 5 bases respectively, with 14 bases between them. In nucleotides, the CDR3 is TGTGCCAGCAGTCGGGTGGGGGAACGAAACACCATATATTTT. Translating it yields CASSRVGERNTIYF.

V gene TRBV28 combines with J gene TRBJ1-1, with 7 bases identical to TRBD1. Germline CDR1 is MDHEN and CDR2 is SYDVKM. There are 16 residues in the CDR3. The ends lost 3 bases at V and 0 bases at J; junction bases unmatched: 7. The CDR3 protein is CASSLEQGRMNTEAFF. CDR3 nucleotide sequence: TGTGCCAGCAGTTTGGAACAGGGGCGTATGAACACTGAAGCTTTCTTT.